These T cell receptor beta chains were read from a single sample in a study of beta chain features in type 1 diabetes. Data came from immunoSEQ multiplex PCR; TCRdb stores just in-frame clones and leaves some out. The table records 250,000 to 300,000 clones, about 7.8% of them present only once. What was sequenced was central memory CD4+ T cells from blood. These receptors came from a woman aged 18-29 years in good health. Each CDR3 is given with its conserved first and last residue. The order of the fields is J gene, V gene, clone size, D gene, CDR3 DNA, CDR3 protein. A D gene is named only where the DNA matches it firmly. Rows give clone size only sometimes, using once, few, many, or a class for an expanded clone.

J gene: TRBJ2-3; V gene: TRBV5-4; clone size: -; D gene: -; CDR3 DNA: TGTGCCAGCAGCCACATAGCAGGGGCAGATACGCAGTATTTT; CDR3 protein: CASSHIAGADTQYF
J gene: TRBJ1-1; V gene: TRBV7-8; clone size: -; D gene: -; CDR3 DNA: TGTGCCAGCAGTTTACCCCACGCTGAGATCATGAACACTGAAGCTTTCTTT; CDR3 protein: CASSLPHAEIMNTEAFF
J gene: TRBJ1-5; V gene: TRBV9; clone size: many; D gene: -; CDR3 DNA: TGTGCCAGCAGCGTCGGACACGGACGGGATCAGCCCCAGCATTTT; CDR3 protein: CASSVGHGRDQPQHF
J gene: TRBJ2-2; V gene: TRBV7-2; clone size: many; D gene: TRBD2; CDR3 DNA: TGTGCCAGCAGCATAGACACTAGCGGCTGGACCGGGGAGCTGTTTTTT; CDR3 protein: CASSIDTSGWTGELFF
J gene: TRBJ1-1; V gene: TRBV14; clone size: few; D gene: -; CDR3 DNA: TGTGCCAGCAGCCGCCGACGGGACACTGAAGCTTTCTTT; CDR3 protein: CASSRRRDTEAFF
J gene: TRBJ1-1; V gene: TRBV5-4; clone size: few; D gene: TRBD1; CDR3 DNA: TGTGCCAGCAGCTCGACAGGGACGAACACTGAAGCTTTCTTT; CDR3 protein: CASSSTGTNTEAFF
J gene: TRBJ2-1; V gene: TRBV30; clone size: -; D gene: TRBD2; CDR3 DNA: TGTTCTAGCGGGAGGGCCGGCAATGAGCAGTTCTTC; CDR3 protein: CSSGRAGNEQFF
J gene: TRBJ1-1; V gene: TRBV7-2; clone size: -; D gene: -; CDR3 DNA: TGTGCCAGCAGCCCCCAAGGGTGGGAAGCTTTCTTT; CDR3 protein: CASSPQGWEAFF
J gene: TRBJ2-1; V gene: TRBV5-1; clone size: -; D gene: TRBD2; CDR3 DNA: TGCGCCAGCACAGGACTAGGCTCCTACAATGAGCAGTTCTTC; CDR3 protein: CASTGLGSYNEQFF
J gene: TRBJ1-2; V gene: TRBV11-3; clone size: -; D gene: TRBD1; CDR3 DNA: TGTGCCAGCAGCTTAGCCGCAGGGGGCGTCTATGGCTACACCTTC; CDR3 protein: CASSLAAGGVYGYTF
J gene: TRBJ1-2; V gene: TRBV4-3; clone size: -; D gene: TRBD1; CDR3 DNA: TGCGCCAGCAGCCAGCCCGGGACAGGATCTTACTATGGCTACACCTTC; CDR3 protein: CASSQPGTGSYYGYTF
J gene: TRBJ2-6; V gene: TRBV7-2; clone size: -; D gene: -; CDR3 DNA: TGTGCCAGCAGCTTGGTCGATGGACGGCACTCTGGGGCCAACGTCCTGACTTTC; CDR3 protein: CASSLVDGRHSGANVLTF
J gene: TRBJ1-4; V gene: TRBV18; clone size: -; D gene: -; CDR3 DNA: TGTGCCAGCTCACCACAGCAGGGTTCGGCTAATGAAAAACTGTTTTTT; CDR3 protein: CASSPQQGSANEKLFF